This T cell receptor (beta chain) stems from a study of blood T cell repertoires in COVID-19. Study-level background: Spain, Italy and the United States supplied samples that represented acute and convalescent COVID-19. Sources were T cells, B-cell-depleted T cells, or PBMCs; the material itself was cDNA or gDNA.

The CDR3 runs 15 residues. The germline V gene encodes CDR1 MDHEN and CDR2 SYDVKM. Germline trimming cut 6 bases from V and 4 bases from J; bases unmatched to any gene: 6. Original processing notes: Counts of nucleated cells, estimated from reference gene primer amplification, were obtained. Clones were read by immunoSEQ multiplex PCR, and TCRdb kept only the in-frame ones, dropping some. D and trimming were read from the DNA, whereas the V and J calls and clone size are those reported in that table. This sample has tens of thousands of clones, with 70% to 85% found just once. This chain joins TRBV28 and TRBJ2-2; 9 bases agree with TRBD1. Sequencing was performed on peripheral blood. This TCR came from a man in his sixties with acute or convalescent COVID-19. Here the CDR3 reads CASRPTGGFTGELFF. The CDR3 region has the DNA TGTGCCAGCAGGCCCACAGGGGGCTTCACCGGGGAGCTGTTTTTT.